The clone carrying this T cell receptor beta chain was observed a few times. The germline gives CDR1 GTSNPN, CDR2 SVGIG (reference sequence). This CDR3 is 14 amino acids long. V lost 2 bases, J lost 2 bases, and 3 bases stayed unmatched. The data stem from a study of regulatory T cells in long-lasting Graves disease. The authors built TCR beta libraries using iRepertoire HTBI primers and Arm-PCR of CDR3 regions. TCRdb recomputed calls from the multiplex PCR reads with MiXCR, one row per CDR3 protein. The data hold 600,000 to 800,000 distinct CDR3 sequences, with roughly 30% observed a single time. Time point specified: persistent/refractory GD, antithyroid drugs over 5 years with positive TRAb. RNA isolated from PBMCs was used to make the TCR library.

The chain links TRBV30 to TRBJ1-2; 9 bases match TRBD1. This TCR came from a female donor with Graves disease. The sample was peripheral blood mononuclear cells (PBMCs), taken when the disease was refractory, from a patient treated with antithyroid drugs. The CDR3, as DNA: TGTGCCTGGAGTACCGGACAGGGGAACTATGGCTACACCTTC. Protein sequence: CAWSTGQGNYGYTF.